This T cell receptor beta chain was captured by sequencing in a study of blood T cell repertoires in COVID-19. Study details: Acute-phase and convalescent COVID-19 samples originated in the United States, Italy and Spain. PBMCs, B-cell-depleted T cells, or T cells provided the cDNA or gDNA that made up the material.

Original handling: Reference gene primer amplification gave nucleated cell count estimates. Assay used: immunoSEQ multiplex PCR; TCRdb lists only in-frame clones, some missing. For V, J and clone size, that table is used; D and trimming come from the DNA. The sample includes some 100,000 clones, about 89% of them seen just once. V was shortened by 2 bases and J by 9 bases, with 14 bases between the two germline ends. The CDR3 is 15 amino acids. The V gene's germline CDR1 is MGHRA and CDR2 YSYEKL. Input material: peripheral blood. The clonotype comes from a man in his fifties with acute or convalescent COVID-19. The V gene is TRBV4-1, the J gene TRBJ1-6, with D tentatively TRBD1 (5 bases). The CDR3 bases are TGCGCCAGCAGCCAACTGGGACTCGGCGGTTCACCCCTCCACTTT. It is translated as CASSQLGLGGSPLHF.